The 10 T cell receptor beta chains below were found in one sample sequenced in a study of identifying expanded T cells in peripheral blood. Assay used: immunoSEQ multiplex PCR; TCRdb lists only in-frame clones, some missing. Found here are 60,000 or so clones, about four fifths of them singletons; the top ten hold about a fifth. What was sequenced was blood. The receptors shown here come from a person aged 18 to 70 in good health.

This chain joins TRBV19 and TRBJ1-5; the match to TRBD1 covers 7 bases. Germline CDR1 LNHDA, CDR2 SQIVND (reference sequence). V lost 0 bases to trimming and J lost 0 bases; unmatched junction nucleotides: 8. This CDR3 has 18 amino acids. CDR3 region: CASSIEGRGYHSNQPQHF. CDR3 DNA sequence: TGTGCCAGTAGTATAGAGGGCAGGGGGTATCATAGCAATCAGCCCCAGCATTTT.

J is TRBJ2-7 and V is TRBV19; 10 bases map to TRBD2. The V and J ends lost 0 bases and 6 bases, in that order; junction bases with no gene match: 8. This CDR3 has 16 amino acids. The germline V gene encodes CDR1 LNHDA and CDR2 SQIVND (reference sequence). The CDR3: CASSIEASGRWGEQYF. The CDR3 nucleotides read TGTGCCAGTAGTATAGAGGCTAGCGGGAGATGGGGCGAGCAGTACTTC.

V usage is TRBV14 and J usage is TRBJ2-1; 9 bases align to TRBD2. CDR3 size: 16 residues. The germline V gene has CDR1 SGHDN and CDR2 FVKESK. V shed 1 base and J 2 bases; nucleotides not matched to a gene: 3. The CDR3, as DNA: TGTGCCAGCAGCCAAGGGGGACTAGCTACCTACAATGAGCAGTTCTTC. Translating it yields CASSQGGLATYNEQFF.

CDR3 coding DNA: TGTGCCAGTATCCCTTTCTCGACAGGGGGCCACAGGGGCACTGAAGCTTTCTTT. This translates into CASIPFSTGGHRGTEAFF. The chain couples TRBV19 to TRBJ1-1; TRBD1 aligns across 10 bases. Germline trimming cut 7 bases from V and 4 bases from J; bases unmatched to any gene: 18. Germline CDR1 reads LNHDA; CDR2 reads SQIVND (reference sequence). This CDR3 region has 18 residues.

CDR3 DNA: TGTGCCAGCAGTGAGTCCCCTACCCCGGGCAATGAGCAGTTCTTC. Amino acids: CASSESPTPGNEQFF. The chain is built from TRBV6-1 and TRBJ2-1; D unclear. There are 15 residues in the CDR3. CDR1 and CDR2 (germline): MNHNS, SASEGT. V shed 3 bases and J shed 6 bases, with 15 bases lying between them.

This chain links TRBV5-3 with TRBJ2-5, with D perhaps matching TRBD1 (6 bases). TRBV5-3 is treated as an ORF (open reading frame) with a function not yet certain. The ends were cut back, 1 base at V and 3 bases at J, with 28 bases in the middle. The CDR3 has 20 residues. Here the CDR3 reads CARSLYTCLPPGQEKETQYF. DNA of the CDR3: TGTGCCAGAAGCTTGTATACTTGCCTTCCGCCGGGACAAGAGAAAGAGACCCAGTACTTC.

Worth noting for this clone: The junction departs from germline at one end; a sequencing error may be responsible. The chain links TRBV2 to TRBJ2-5; D is undetermined. This CDR3 is built from 11 residues. Germline assignment: CDR1 SNHLY and CDR2 FYNNEI. The CDR3 coding sequence is TGTGCCAGCGGGCTTTCTGGCACGGTCGACTTC. It encodes CASGLSGTVDF.

V gene TRBV5-4 combines with J gene TRBJ2-7; D uncertain. V lost 3 bases and J 5 bases, leaving 9 bases between the germline ends. The germline gives CDR1 SGHNT, CDR2 YYREEE (reference sequence). There are 12 residues in the CDR3. CDR3 DNA sequence: TGTGCCAGCAGCTCTGTGACGAACGAGCAGTACTTC. It specifies CASSSVTNEQYF.

The chain employs TRBV6-1 and TRBJ2-5; a weak D match, TRBD2 (6 bases). Trimming cost V 0 bases and J 7 bases, with 12 bases left between them. The CDR3 contains 14 residues. Looked up from germline, CDR1 is MNHNS and CDR2 is SASEGT. This chain's CDR3 is CASSEAETRVTQYF. CDR3 bases: TGTGCCAGCAGTGAAGCCGAGACTAGGGTGACCCAGTACTTC.

V is TRBV6-1 and J is TRBJ2-2; TRBD2 matches 11 bases. Per the germline V gene, CDR1 is MNHNS and CDR2 is SASEGT. This CDR3 region has 15 residues. Germline trimming cut 7 bases from V and 4 bases from J; bases unmatched to any gene: 5. The CDR3 sequence is CASNLAGGATGELFF. The CDR3 DNA is TGTGCCAGCAACCTAGCGGGGGGTGCCACCGGGGAGCTGTTTTTT.